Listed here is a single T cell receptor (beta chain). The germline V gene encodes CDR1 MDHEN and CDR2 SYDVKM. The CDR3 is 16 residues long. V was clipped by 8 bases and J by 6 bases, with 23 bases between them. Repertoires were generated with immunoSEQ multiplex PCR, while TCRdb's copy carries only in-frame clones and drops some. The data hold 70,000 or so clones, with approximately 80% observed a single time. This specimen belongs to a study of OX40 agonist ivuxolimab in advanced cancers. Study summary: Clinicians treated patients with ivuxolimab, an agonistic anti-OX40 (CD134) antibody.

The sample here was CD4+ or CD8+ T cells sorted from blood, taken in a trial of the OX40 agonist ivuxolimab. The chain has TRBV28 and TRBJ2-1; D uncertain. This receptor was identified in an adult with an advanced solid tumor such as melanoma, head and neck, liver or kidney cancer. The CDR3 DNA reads TGTGCCAGCCCACCCCGTCGAGGAAAGCCCCGCAATGAGCAGTTCTTC. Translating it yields CASPPRRGKPRNEQFF. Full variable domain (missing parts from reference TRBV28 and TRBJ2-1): DVKVTQSSRYLVKRTGEKVFLECVQDMDHENMFWYRQDPGLGLRLIYFSYDVKMKEKGDIPEGYSVSREKKERFSLILESASTNQTSMYLCASPPRRGKPRNEQFFGPGTRLTVL.